The clone carrying this T cell receptor beta chain came up many times. The CDR3 has 13 residues. Germline values: CDR1 DFQATT, CDR2 SNEGSKA (reference sequence). J was trimmed by 5 bases and V by 5 bases; bases with no gene match: 7. The entry originates in a study of T cells in Graves' hyperthyroidism and ophthalmopathy. Using RNA transcripts as the source, TCR beta CDR3 regions were amplified. TCR CDR3 underwent first-round RT-PCR with the HTBI primer set. Each CDR3 protein gets one entry after TCRdb re-called the multiplex PCR reads with MiXCR. The profile covers roughly 710,000 distinct CDR3 sequences, with 30% to 40% appearing a single time and more than 25% taken by the ten largest.

This chain joins TRBV20-1 and TRBJ2-5, with 8 nucleotides matching TRBD2. The sequencing input was blood. The sequence was collected from a woman between 35 and 50 years old with Graves' hyperthyroidism. The CDR3: CSADGGDRETQYF. The CDR3 bases are TGCAGTGCTGACGGGGGGGATCGGGAGACCCAGTACTTC.